This T cell receptor (beta chain) was retrieved from a study of shared clonotypes between healthy human individuals. Positive CCR7 selection of CD45RO-negative cells yielded the naive CD8 cells, and terminally differentiated effector memory CD45RA+ cells were excluded. The repertoire was sequenced with immunoSEQ multiplex PCR; TCRdb's copy has only in-frame clones and lacks some. The table has about 2.1 million clones, just over 90% seen once. There are 17 residues in the CDR3. In germline, CDR1 is SEHNR, CDR2 FQNEAQ (reference sequence). The trim removed 2 bases at V and 1 base at J, leaving 5 bases unmatched.

Sequencing was done on a sample of naive CD8+ T cells from PBMCs. The clonotype originates from a man younger than 30 in good health. Some clones in this sample may be carry-over from other donors' samples. The chain links TRBV7-9 to TRBJ2-7, with 13 bases fitting TRBD2. The CDR3 nucleotides read TGTGCCAGCAGCTTAAAAAAGGGACTAGCGGGATCCTACGAGCAGTACTTC. Translation: CASSLKKGLAGSYEQYF.